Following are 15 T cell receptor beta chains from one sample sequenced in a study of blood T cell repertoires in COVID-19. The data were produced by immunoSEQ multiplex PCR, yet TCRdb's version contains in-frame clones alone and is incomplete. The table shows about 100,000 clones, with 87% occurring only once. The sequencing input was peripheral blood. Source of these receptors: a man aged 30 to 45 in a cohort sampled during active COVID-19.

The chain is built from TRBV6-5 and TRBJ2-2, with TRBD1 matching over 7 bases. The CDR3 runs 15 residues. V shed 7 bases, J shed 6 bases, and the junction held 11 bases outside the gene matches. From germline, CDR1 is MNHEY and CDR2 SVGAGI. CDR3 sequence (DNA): TGTGCCAGCACCGACAGGGAAAGGGTTCCCGGGGAGCTGTTTTTT. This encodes CASTDRERVPGELFF.

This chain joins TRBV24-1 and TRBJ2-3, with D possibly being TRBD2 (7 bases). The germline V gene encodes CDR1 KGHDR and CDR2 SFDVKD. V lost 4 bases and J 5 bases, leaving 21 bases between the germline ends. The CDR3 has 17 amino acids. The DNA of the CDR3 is TGTGCCACCAGTGACCCAACAGGGACGGGGGGTGTAGATACGCAGTATTTT. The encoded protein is CATSDPTGTGGVDTQYF.

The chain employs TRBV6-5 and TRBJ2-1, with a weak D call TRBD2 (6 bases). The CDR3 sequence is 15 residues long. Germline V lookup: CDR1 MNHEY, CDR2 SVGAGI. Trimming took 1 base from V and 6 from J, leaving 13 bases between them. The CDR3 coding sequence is TGTGCCAGCAGTTACTTAGATCGGGGAGGCAATGAGCAGTTCTTC. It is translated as CASSYLDRGGNEQFF.

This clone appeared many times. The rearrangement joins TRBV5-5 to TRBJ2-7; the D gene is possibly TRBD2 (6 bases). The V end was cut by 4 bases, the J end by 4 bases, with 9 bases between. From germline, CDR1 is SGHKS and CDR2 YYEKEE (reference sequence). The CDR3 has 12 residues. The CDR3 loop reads CASSREWYEQYF. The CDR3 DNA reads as TGTGCCAGCAGCCGGGAGTGGTACGAGCAGTACTTC.

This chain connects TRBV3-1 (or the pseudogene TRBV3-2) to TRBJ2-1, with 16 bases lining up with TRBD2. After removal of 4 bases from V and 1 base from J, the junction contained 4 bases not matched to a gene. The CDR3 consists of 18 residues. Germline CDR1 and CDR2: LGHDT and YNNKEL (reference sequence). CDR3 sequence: CASSLGLAGGRSYNEQFF. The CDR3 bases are TGTGCCAGCAGCCTGGGACTAGCGGGGGGGCGGTCCTACAATGAGCAGTTCTTC.

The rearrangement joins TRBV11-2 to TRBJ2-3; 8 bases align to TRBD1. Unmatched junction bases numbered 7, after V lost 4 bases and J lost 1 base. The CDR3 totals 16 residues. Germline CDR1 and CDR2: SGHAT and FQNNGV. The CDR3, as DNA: TGTGCCAGCAGCTCGATCCAGGGGGCAGGCACAGATACGCAGTATTTT. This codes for CASSSIQGAGTDTQYF.

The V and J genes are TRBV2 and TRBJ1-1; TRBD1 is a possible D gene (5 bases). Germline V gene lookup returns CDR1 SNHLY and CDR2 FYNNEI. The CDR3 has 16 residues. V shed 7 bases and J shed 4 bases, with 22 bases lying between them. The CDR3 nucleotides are TGTGCCAGCATCAAACGGGAGGAGGGGATCGTCACTGAAGCTTTCTTT. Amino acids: CASIKREEGIVTEAFF.

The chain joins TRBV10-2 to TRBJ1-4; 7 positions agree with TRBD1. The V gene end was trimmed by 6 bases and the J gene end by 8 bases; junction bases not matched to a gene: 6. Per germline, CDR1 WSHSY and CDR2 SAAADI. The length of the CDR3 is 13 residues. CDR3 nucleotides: TGCGCCAGCAGAAGGACAGGCGACGAAAAACTGTTTTTT. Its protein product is CASRRTGDEKLFF.

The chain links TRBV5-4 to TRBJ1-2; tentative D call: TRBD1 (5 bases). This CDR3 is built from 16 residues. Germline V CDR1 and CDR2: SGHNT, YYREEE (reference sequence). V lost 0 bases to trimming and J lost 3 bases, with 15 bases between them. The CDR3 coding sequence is TGTGCCAGCAGCTTGGGTCTGGGGGGGTTGGACTATGGCTACACCTTC. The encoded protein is CASSLGLGGLDYGYTF.

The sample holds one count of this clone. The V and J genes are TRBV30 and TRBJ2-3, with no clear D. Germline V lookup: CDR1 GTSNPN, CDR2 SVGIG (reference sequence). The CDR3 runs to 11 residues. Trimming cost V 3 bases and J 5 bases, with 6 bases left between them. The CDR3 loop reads CAWRNRDTQYF. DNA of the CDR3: TGTGCCTGGAGAAATCGAGATACGCAGTATTTT.

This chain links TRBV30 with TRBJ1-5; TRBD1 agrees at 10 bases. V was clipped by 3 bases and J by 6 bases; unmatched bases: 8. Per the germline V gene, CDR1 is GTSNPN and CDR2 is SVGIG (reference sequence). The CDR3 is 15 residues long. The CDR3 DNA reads TGTGCCTGGAGCCGTGACAGGGGGCAGGGTCAGCCCCAGCATTTT. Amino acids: CAWSRDRGQGQPQHF.

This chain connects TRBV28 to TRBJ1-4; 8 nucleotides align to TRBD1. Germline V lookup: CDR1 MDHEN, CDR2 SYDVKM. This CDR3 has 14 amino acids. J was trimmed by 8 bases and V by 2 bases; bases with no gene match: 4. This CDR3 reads CASSLGQGREKLFF. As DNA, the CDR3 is TGTGCCAGCAGTTTAGGACAGGGCAGGGAAAAACTGTTTTTT.

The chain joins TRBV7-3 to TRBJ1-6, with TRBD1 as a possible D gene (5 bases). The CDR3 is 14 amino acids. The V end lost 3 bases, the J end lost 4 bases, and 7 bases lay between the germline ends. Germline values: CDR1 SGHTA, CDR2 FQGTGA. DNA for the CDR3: TGTGCCAGCAGCTTGACAGCTTATAATTCACCCCTCCACTTT. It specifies CASSLTAYNSPLHF.

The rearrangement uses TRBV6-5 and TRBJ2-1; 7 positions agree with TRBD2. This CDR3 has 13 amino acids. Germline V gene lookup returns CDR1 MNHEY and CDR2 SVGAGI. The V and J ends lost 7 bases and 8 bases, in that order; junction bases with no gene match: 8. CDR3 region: CASTQSSGDEQFF. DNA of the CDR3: TGTGCCAGCACTCAGTCCAGCGGGGATGAGCAGTTCTTC.

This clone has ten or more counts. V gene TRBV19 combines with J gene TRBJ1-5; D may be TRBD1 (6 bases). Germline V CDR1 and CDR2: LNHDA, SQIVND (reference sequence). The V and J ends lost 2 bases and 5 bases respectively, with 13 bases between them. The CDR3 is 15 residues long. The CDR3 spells CASSIIGPGDQPQHF. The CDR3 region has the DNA TGTGCCAGTAGTATAATTGGCCCAGGGGATCAGCCCCAGCATTTT.